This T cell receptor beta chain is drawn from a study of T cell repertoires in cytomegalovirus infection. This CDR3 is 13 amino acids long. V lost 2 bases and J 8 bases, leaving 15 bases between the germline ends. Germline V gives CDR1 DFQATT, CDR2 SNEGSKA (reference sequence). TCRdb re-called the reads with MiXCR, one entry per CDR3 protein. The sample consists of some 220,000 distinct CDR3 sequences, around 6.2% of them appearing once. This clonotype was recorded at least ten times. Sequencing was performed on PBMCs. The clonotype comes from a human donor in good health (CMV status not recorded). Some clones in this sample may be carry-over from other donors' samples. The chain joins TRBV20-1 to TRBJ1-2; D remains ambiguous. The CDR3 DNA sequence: TGCAGTGCTAGACAGGCCCTTCTTCTCGGCTACACCTTC. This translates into CSARQALLLGYTF.